The 18 T cell receptor beta chains reported below all come from one sample, sequenced in a study of cytomegalovirus exposure and HLA in healthy donors. The PCR made use of 60 Vbeta and 13 Jbeta primers. Sequencing was performed with immunoSEQ multiplex PCR; in TCRdb, only in-frame clones are kept and a portion is missing. The sample holds approximately 190,000 clones, about 90% seen once. Sequencing was carried out using PBMCs. All receptors come from a boy aged 2 to 10 in good health and CMV-seronegative.

The chain combines TRBV4-1 with TRBJ1-2; 8 nucleotides agree with TRBD1. The germline V gene has CDR1 MGHRA and CDR2 YSYEKL. The CDR3 covers 16 residues. V was clipped by 4 bases and J by 4 bases; unmatched bases: 11. CDR3 sequence (DNA): TGCGCCAGCAGCCGAGAACCGGACAGGGCAGCCTATGGCTACACCTTC. This encodes CASSREPDRAAYGYTF.

The chain uses TRBV5-4 and TRBJ2-7, with 9 bases that match TRBD1. With 7 bases clipped from V and 1 base from J, the junction kept 9 bases outside the gene matches. The CDR3 spans 15 residues. The germline gives CDR1 SGHNT, CDR2 YYREEE (reference sequence). The CDR3 DNA reads TGTGCCAGCTCACTCTCCGGGACAGGGTCCTACGAGCAGTACTTC. Amino acid sequence: CASSLSGTGSYEQYF.

The rearrangement joins TRBV18 to TRBJ1-1, with D possibly being TRBD1 (5 bases). The CDR3 spans 17 residues. Trimming shortened V by 3 bases and J by 0 bases, and 17 bases separated the two germline ends. In germline, CDR1 is KGHSH, CDR2 LQKENI. The CDR3 coding sequence is TGTGCCAGCTCACCCCTGCGCGGGGGGGGACTGAACACTGAAGCTTTCTTT. Encoded protein: CASSPLRGGGLNTEAFF.

This sequence joins TRBV28 and TRBJ2-1; TRBD2 might be the D (6 bases). The CDR3 is 13 amino acids. Germline V gene sequence: CDR1 MDHEN, CDR2 SYDVKM. V dropped 9 bases and J dropped 5 bases, with 14 bases sitting between them. The CDR3 nucleotides are TGTGCCAGTACGGGACTGAGTGACAATGAGCAGTTCTTC. Translating gives CASTGLSDNEQFF.

The chain recombines TRBV9 with TRBJ1-6; a weak D match, TRBD1 (6 bases). V lost 3 bases and J lost 7, with 14 bases in between. Germline CDR1 and CDR2: SGDLS and YYNGEE. This CDR3 has 15 residues. In DNA form, the CDR3 reads TGTGCCAGCAGCGCTACAGGGAGGGAGAATTCACCCCTCCACTTT. Translated: CASSATGRENSPLHF.

Notes on this clone: One end of the junction does not line up with germline, which may come from a read error. This chain connects TRBV7-9 to TRBJ1-5; D possibly corresponds to TRBD1 (6 bases). Per germline, CDR1 SEHNR and CDR2 FQNEAQ (reference sequence). The CDR3 consists of 15 residues. The CDR3 coding sequence is TGTTCCAGCAGCTTATTCCCGGGAGGGGGTCAGCCCCAGCATTTT. Amino acid sequence: CSSSLFPGGGQPQHF.

V gene TRBV6-1 combines with J gene TRBJ2-7; 8 bases align to TRBD1. This CDR3 region has 15 residues. CDR1 is MNHNS, CDR2 SASEGT, per germline. The trim removed 5 bases at V and 5 bases at J, leaving 11 bases unmatched. The CDR3 bases are TGTGCCAGCAGTTCACGACTTGGACAGGGCGACGAGCAGTACTTC. This sequence encodes CASSSRLGQGDEQYF.

This clone is a singleton in its sample. The J gene is TRBJ2-3, the V gene TRBV7-9, with TRBD1 matching 7 bases. The CDR3 is 15 amino acids. The germline V gene encodes CDR1 SEHNR and CDR2 FQNEAQ (reference sequence). The J segment lost 4 bases and the V segment lost 1 base, leaving 5 bases of the junction unmatched. Here the CDR3 DNA reads TGTGCCAGCAGCTTAGGAGAAACAGGGGCAGATACGCAGTATTTT. It translates to CASSLGETGADTQYF.

The chain couples TRBV6-5 to TRBJ1-1, with D possibly matching TRBD1 (6 bases). Germline CDR1 reads MNHEY; CDR2 reads SVGAGI. Trimming stripped 4 bases from V and 3 bases from J, with 9 bases between. The CDR3 runs 13 residues. CDR3 sequence reads: CASSFPGDTEAFF. Written as DNA, the CDR3 is TGTGCCAGCAGTTTCCCAGGGGACACTGAAGCTTTCTTT.

V and J are TRBV2 and TRBJ2-1; 7 bases fit TRBD2. V dropped 2 bases and J dropped 13; count of bases not matched to a gene: 2. From germline, CDR1 is SNHLY and CDR2 FYNNEI. This CDR3 comprises 11 residues. CDR3 protein: CASSESGGQFF. Written as DNA, the CDR3 is TGTGCCAGCAGTGAATCGGGGGGTCAGTTCTTC. Supplemented by reference TRBV2 and TRBJ2-1, the full variable domain reads EPEVTQTPSHQVTQMGQEVILRCVPISNHLYFYWYRQILGQKVEFLVSFYNNEISEKSEIFDDQFSVERPDGSNFTLKIRSTKLEDSAMYFCASSESGGQFFGPGTRLTVL.

The chain carries TRBV11-1 and TRBJ2-2; weak D call: TRBD2 (5 bases). The germline V gene has CDR1 SGHAT and CDR2 FQDESV (reference sequence). V was cut by 8 bases and J by 1 base, with 20 bases left in between. The CDR3 is 17 amino acids. The CDR3 DNA sequence: TGTGCCAGCGCCAATAGATGGGAGCCCTTGAACACCGGGGAGCTGTTTTTT. Amino acids: CASANRWEPLNTGELFF.

The rearrangement joins TRBV29-1 to TRBJ2-7; perhaps TRBD2 as D (6 bases). CDR1 and CDR2 (germline): SQVTM, ANQGSEA. Trimming pared 6 bases from V and 2 bases from J, leaving 11 bases between. The CDR3 contains 12 residues. CDR3 sequence: CSVGGLTYEQYF. The CDR3 DNA follows: TGCAGCGTGGGGGGTCTGACCTACGAGCAGTACTTC.

The chain employs TRBV4-1 and TRBJ1-1; 8 bases agree with TRBD1. CDR3 length equals 15 residues. Losses at the gene ends were 6 bases for V and 1 base for J; bases not matched to a gene: 7. In germline, CDR1 is MGHRA, CDR2 YSYEKL. CDR3 sequence: CASSQGAAANTEAFF. The DNA of the CDR3 is TGCGCCAGCAGTCAGGGGGCTGCCGCGAACACTGAAGCTTTCTTT.

The V and J genes are TRBV5-6 and TRBJ2-7, with D maybe TRBD1 (6 bases). Germline loops: CDR1 SGHDT, CDR2 YYEEEE. CDR3 length equals 16 residues. Trimming removed 4 bases at V and 0 bases at J, with 17 bases between. This CDR3 is CASSPLRGLSSYEQYF. The CDR3 nucleotides are TGTGCCAGCAGCCCCCTCAGGGGCCTCAGCTCCTACGAGCAGTACTTC.

Worth noting for this clone: The sample has other DNA sequences that encode this CDR3 too. The chain carries TRBV5-1 and TRBJ2-3, with TRBD1 matching over 7 bases. The CDR3 spans 14 residues. Germline CDR1 reads SGHRS; CDR2 reads YFSETQ. V was clipped by 4 bases and J by 1 base; unmatched bases: 3. CDR3 sequence (DNA): TGCGCCAGCAGCCAAGGACAGGGCACAGATACGCAGTATTTT. Protein sequence: CASSQGQGTDTQYF.

This rearrangement joins TRBV5-1 to TRBJ2-5, with a possible D match to TRBD2 (6 bases). The germline V gene has CDR1 SGHRS and CDR2 YFSETQ. V was trimmed by 2 bases and J by 3 bases, leaving 23 bases between them. CDR3 length: 18 residues. CDR3 residues: CASSFGAGWDLKEETQYF. CDR3 nucleotides: TGCGCCAGCAGCTTCGGTGCGGGGTGGGACCTAAAAGAAGAGACCCAGTACTTC.

This sequence joins TRBV9 and TRBJ2-7; the D gene is possibly TRBD1 (5 bases). The CDR3 consists of 13 residues. Deletions cut 4 bases from V and 2 bases from J, with 10 bases between. Germline V lookup: CDR1 SGDLS, CDR2 YYNGEE. As DNA, the CDR3 is TGTGCCAGCAGCCCCGACAGCACCTACGAGCAGTACTTC. Residues: CASSPDSTYEQYF.

Points on this clone: Other DNA sequences from this sample encode an identical CDR3 as well. The genes are TRBV10-3 and TRBJ1-2; 7 positions agree with TRBD1. The J segment lost 7 bases and the V segment lost 4 bases, leaving 12 bases of the junction unmatched. CDR1 is ENHRY, CDR2 SYGVKD, per germline. The CDR3 is 15 amino acids. The CDR3 DNA is TGTGCCATCAGTGGCCGGCGACAGGGAACGCTTGGCTACACCTTC. Its translation is CAISGRRQGTLGYTF.